Below, 18 T cell receptor beta chains from the same sample are listed, as sequenced in a study of beta chain features in type 1 diabetes. Of the isolated RNA, all was reverse transcribed, and so the sequenced material was expressed TCRB transcripts. Repertoires were generated with immunoSEQ multiplex PCR, while TCRdb's copy carries only in-frame clones and drops some. The sample has 280,000 or so clones, over 14% seen once; the top ten hold 0.015% to 0.017%. Whole-study findings and limits: A moderate, significant TCRB CDR3 shortening appeared in type 1 diabetes across four CD4+ subsets.

Antigen specificity for these receptors is unknown. The source material was naive CD4+ T cells from blood. The receptors shown here come from a man aged 18 to 29 with type 1 diabetes.

The chain is built from TRBV30 and TRBJ2-3; the match to TRBD2 covers 12 bases. CDR1 is GTSNPN and CDR2 is SVGIG in the germline V gene (reference sequence). The V and J ends lost 0 bases and 3 bases, in that order; junction bases with no gene match: 7. The CDR3 totals 17 residues. The CDR3 protein is CAWSVGLGTSGTDTQYF. The CDR3 region has the DNA TGTGCCTGGAGTGTTGGTCTCGGGACTAGCGGGACAGATACGCAGTATTTT.

This clone was detected a few times. This chain uses TRBV11-2 with TRBJ2-3, with a possible D match to TRBD1 (6 bases). Germline V gene data show CDR1 as SGHAT and CDR2 as FQNNGV. V lost 0 bases and J 4 bases, leaving 11 bases between the germline ends. The CDR3 sequence is 15 residues long. CDR3 sequence (DNA): TGTGCCAGCAGCTTAGAGGGCAGGGGCGCAGATACGCAGTATTTT. This codes for CASSLEGRGADTQYF.

This chain uses TRBV12-5 with TRBJ2-3; 7 bases are a match to TRBD1. With V trimmed by 1 base and J by 0 bases, 1 base remained unmatched. In germline, CDR1 is LGHNT, CDR2 FRNRAP. This CDR3 region has 15 residues. CDR3 sequence: CASGLGTGSTDTQYF. The CDR3 nucleotides are TGTGCTAGTGGTTTGGGGACAGGTAGCACAGATACGCAGTATTTT.

The chain links TRBV7-9 to TRBJ2-5; 9 nucleotides match TRBD1. Germline CDR1 SEHNR, CDR2 FQNEAQ (reference sequence). The CDR3 spans 15 residues. V was clipped by 5 bases and J by 5 bases; unmatched bases: 9. This CDR3 is CASSRDRGKEETQYF. DNA for the CDR3: TGTGCCAGCAGCAGAGACAGGGGGAAGGAGGAGACCCAGTACTTC.

This clone was observed a few times. The V gene is TRBV4-3, the J gene TRBJ1-2; D may be TRBD1 (5 bases). The CDR3 extends over 15 amino acids. Germline V gives CDR1 LGHNA, CDR2 YSLEER. Trimming cost V 0 bases and J 7 bases, with 15 bases left between them. The CDR3 sequence: CASSQDRVGAFGYTF. In DNA, the CDR3 is TGCGCCAGCAGCCAAGATCGGGTAGGGGCTTTTGGCTACACCTTC.

The genes are TRBV7-6 and TRBJ2-3; TRBD2 matches at 12 bases. V lost 2 bases, J lost 0 bases, and 3 bases stayed unmatched. Germline CDR1 is SGHVS and CDR2 is FNYEAQ. The CDR3 length is 17 residues. CDR3 sequence reads: CASSLLGTSGSTDTQYF. DNA for the CDR3: TGTGCCAGCAGCTTACTAGGGACTAGCGGGAGCACAGATACGCAGTATTTT.

This clone appeared a few times. The CDR3 DNA follows: TGTGCCAGCACCCGGGGGGCGGATTACAATGAGCAGTTCTTC. Translation gives CASTRGADYNEQFF. The chain links TRBV7-9 to TRBJ2-1, with D perhaps TRBD2 (7 bases). Germline CDR1 is SEHNR and CDR2 is FQNEAQ (reference sequence). The germline V and J ends were trimmed by 7 bases and 4 bases, with 14 bases remaining between them. This CDR3 comprises 14 residues.

This clone has just a few counts. This chain joins TRBV6-5 and TRBJ2-5; 7 nucleotides agree with TRBD2. Looked up from germline, CDR1 is MNHEY and CDR2 is SVGAGI. CDR3 length equals 13 residues. Losses at the gene ends were 4 bases for V and 2 bases for J; bases not matched to a gene: 1. CDR3 DNA sequence: TGTGCCAGCAGTTGGGGGGGACAAGAGACCCAGTACTTC. It is translated as CASSWGGQETQYF.

This chain joins TRBV7-9 and TRBJ1-6; TRBD1 matches at 7 bases. V shed 3 bases, J shed 7 bases, and the junction held 9 bases outside the gene matches. The CDR3 extends over 16 amino acids. Germline CDR1 is SEHNR and CDR2 is FQNEAQ (reference sequence). DNA of the CDR3: TGTGCCAGCAGCTTTTCCCGACAGGGTCCGAATTCACCCCTCCACTTT. It is translated as CASSFSRQGPNSPLHF.

This clone appeared a few times. The CDR3 DNA sequence: TGTGCCAGCAGCCAAGACGCGGCTAGCAATCAGCCCCAGCATTTT. It specifies CASSQDAASNQPQHF. The chain couples TRBV4-2 to TRBJ1-5; no definite D call. The CDR3 runs 15 residues. CDR1 is LGHNA, CDR2 YNFKEQ, per germline. V lost 0 bases and J lost 0, with 6 bases in between.

The J gene is TRBJ2-1, the V gene TRBV9, with D hard to call. The V end was cut by 0 bases, the J end by 0 bases, with 7 bases between. Germline V gives CDR1 SGDLS, CDR2 YYNGEE. The CDR3 length is 15 residues. CDR3 protein: CASSVATSSYNEQFF. CDR3 bases: TGTGCCAGCAGCGTAGCAACAAGCTCCTACAATGAGCAGTTCTTC.

CDR3 loop: CASSWAQGEQYF. The CDR3 DNA follows: TGCGCCAGCAGCTGGGCCCAGGGGGAGCAGTACTTC. The chain has TRBV5-1 and TRBJ2-7, with D maybe TRBD1 (6 bases). V lost 3 bases and J 7 bases, leaving 11 bases between the germline ends. The germline CDR1 and CDR2 sequences are SGHRS and YFSETQ. This CDR3 is built from 12 residues.

This clone was seen a handful of times. The rearrangement joins TRBV28 to TRBJ2-1; 13 positions agree with TRBD2. Germline V gives CDR1 MDHEN, CDR2 SYDVKM. V lost 6 bases, J lost 10 bases, and 6 bases stayed unmatched. The CDR3 runs to 14 residues. CDR3 in DNA: TGTGCCAGCAGAAGGACTAGCGGGAGCGGGGAGCAGTTCTTC. Protein sequence: CASRRTSGSGEQFF.

This clone was counted only a few times. The chain has TRBV20-1 and TRBJ2-1; D not certain. V was shortened by 6 bases and J by 9 bases, with 12 bases between the two germline ends. The CDR3 totals 11 residues. Germline CDR1 DFQATT, CDR2 SNEGSKA (reference sequence). This CDR3 reads CSARLLAEQFF. The CDR3 coding sequence is TGCAGTGCCCGTTTGTTAGCTGAGCAGTTCTTC.

This clone has only a few counts. This rearrangement joins TRBV4-3 to TRBJ2-2; tentative D call: TRBD2 (6 bases). CDR3 length: 17 amino acids. CDR1 is LGHNA and CDR2 is YSLEER in the germline V gene. Trimming cost V 1 base and J 1 base, with 13 bases left between them. The CDR3 coding sequence is TGCGCCAGCAGCCAAGGAGCCGGGACTTGGAACACCGGGGAGCTGTTTTTT. Amino acids: CASSQGAGTWNTGELFF.

This clone was recorded a few times. The chain recombines TRBV11-2 with TRBJ1-6, with D tentatively TRBD1 (5 bases). CDR1 and CDR2 (germline): SGHAT, FQNNGV. V lost 10 bases and J lost 0, with 7 bases in between. This CDR3 is 13 amino acids long. The CDR3 spells CATGGSYNSPLHF. Here the CDR3 DNA reads TGTGCCACGGGGGGCTCCTATAATTCACCCCTCCACTTT.

The chain uses TRBV2 and TRBJ1-3, with D tentatively TRBD1 (5 bases). Trimming removed 4 bases at V and 4 bases at J, with 11 bases between. Germline lookup yields CDR1 SNHLY and CDR2 FYNNEI. This CDR3 spans 14 amino acids. The CDR3 spells CASSVDTAGNTIYF. The CDR3 DNA reads TGTGCCAGCAGTGTGGACACGGCCGGAAACACCATATATTTT. Variable domain in full (rest from reference TRBV2 and TRBJ1-3): EPEVTQTPSHQVTQMGQEVILRCVPISNHLYFYWYRQILGQKVEFLVSFYNNEISEKSEIFDDQFSVERPDGSNFTLKIRSTKLEDSAMYFCASSVDTAGNTIYFGEGSWLTVV.

The rearrangement uses TRBV27 and TRBJ2-7; 8 bases are shared with TRBD2. V lost 2 bases to trimming and J lost 2 bases; unmatched junction nucleotides: 2. The CDR3 consists of 14 residues. CDR1 is MNHEY, CDR2 SMNVEV, per germline (reference sequence). The DNA for the CDR3 is TGTGCCAGCAGTTTAGGCGGGAGGCCCTACGAGCAGTACTTC. Protein: CASSLGGRPYEQYF.